The 14 T cell receptor beta chains presented below share a single source sample, sequenced in a study of cytomegalovirus exposure and HLA in healthy donors. The primer mix had 60 Vbeta and 13 Jbeta primers. The method was immunoSEQ multiplex PCR; TCRdb's version includes in-frame clones alone and lacks a portion of them. In the table there are some 160,000 clones, around 84% of which are singletons. Sequences were obtained from PBMCs. The receptors derive from a boy between 2 and 10 years old in good health and CMV-seronegative.

V is TRBV5-4 and J is TRBJ1-4, with 9 bases matching TRBD1. The CDR3 has 16 amino acids. Germline CDR1 reads SGHNT; CDR2 reads YYREEE (reference sequence). V lost 4 bases, J lost 6 bases, and 10 bases stayed unmatched. CDR3 sequence (DNA): TGTGCCAGCAGCCAGGGACAGGGAGGAAGATATGAAAAACTGTTTTTT. This codes for CASSQGQGGRYEKLFF. The full variable domain, completed using reference TRBV5-4 and TRBJ1-4, is ETGVTQSPTHLIKTRGQQVTLRCSSQSGHNTVSWYQQALGQGPQFIFQYYREEENGRGNFPPRFSGLQFPNYSSELNVNALELDDSALYLCASSQGQGGRYEKLFFGSGTQLSVL.

This clone has only one observation. The V gene is TRBV28, the J gene TRBJ1-1; D call uncertain. The length of the CDR3 is 13 residues. The germline V and J ends were trimmed by 1 base and 8 bases, with 11 bases remaining between them. Germline CDR1 and CDR2: MDHEN and SYDVKM. The CDR3: CASSLSDAGEAFF. As DNA, the CDR3 is TGTGCCAGCAGTTTATCCGACGCGGGGGAAGCTTTCTTT.

This chain joins TRBV19 and TRBJ1-6, with no clear D. From germline, CDR1 is LNHDA and CDR2 SQIVND (reference sequence). This CDR3 is built from 17 residues. V was cut by 1 base and J by 0 bases, with 10 bases left in between. The CDR3 DNA reads TGTGCCAGTAGTATAGTCGTCGGGAGCTCCTATAATTCACCCCTCCACTTT. Protein: CASSIVVGSSYNSPLHF.

This chain uses TRBV19 with TRBJ2-7; D not certain. In germline, CDR1 is LNHDA, CDR2 SQIVND (reference sequence). This CDR3 has 13 residues. V gave up 8 bases and J gave up 9 bases, with 20 bases separating them. In DNA, the CDR3 is TGTGCCAGTTCACCGTCGAGCCGCTACTGGCAGTACTTC. Translation: CASSPSSRYWQYF.

The chain has TRBV5-3 and TRBJ1-2, with a weak D call TRBD1 (5 bases). TRBV5-3 has ORF status, its function being uncertain. V lost 4 bases, J lost 5 bases, and 12 bases lay in between. The CDR3 sequence is 13 residues long. The CDR3 loop reads CARSLSQGYGYTF. The CDR3 nucleotides are TGTGCCAGAAGCCTCAGCCAGGGATATGGCTACACCTTC.

The chain employs TRBV28 and TRBJ1-5; D may be TRBD1 (6 bases). Trimming cost V 6 bases and J 0 bases, with 15 bases left between them. The germline gives CDR1 MDHEN, CDR2 SYDVKM. The CDR3 is 16 amino acids. The CDR3 DNA is TGTGCCAGCAGCGGTTGGGGACAAGTTAGCAATCAGCCCCAGCATTTT. It yields the protein CASSGWGQVSNQPQHF.

The V gene is TRBV5-4, the J gene TRBJ2-1; TRBD1 matches at 8 bases. The V and J ends lost 4 bases and 5 bases, in that order; junction bases with no gene match: 11. CDR3 length: 16 amino acids. CDR1 is SGHNT, CDR2 YYREEE, per germline (reference sequence). The CDR3 coding sequence is TGTGCCAGCAGCGCGGAACAGGGGGTGGTTCACAATGAGCAGTTCTTC. Protein: CASSAEQGVVHNEQFF.

The rearrangement links TRBV11-3 to TRBJ2-2, with TRBD1 identical over 7 bases. Germline CDR1 SGHNT, CDR2 YENEEA. V was pared by 0 bases and J by 1 base, with 5 bases of the junction left unmatched. The CDR3 loop spans 17 amino acids. The CDR3 sequence: CASSLDIGTENTGELFF. CDR3 nucleotides: TGTGCCAGCAGCTTAGACATAGGGACAGAGAACACCGGGGAGCTGTTTTTT.

The chain is built from TRBV28 and TRBJ1-6; 7 nucleotides match TRBD1. With 5 bases clipped from V and 6 bases from J, the junction kept 7 bases outside the gene matches. CDR1 is MDHEN, CDR2 SYDVKM, per germline. This CDR3 region has 15 residues. CDR3 protein: CASSPTGEINSPLHF. DNA for the CDR3: TGTGCCAGCAGTCCCACAGGGGAGATTAATTCACCCCTCCACTTT.

V is TRBV7-2 and J is TRBJ2-2; 12 bases fit TRBD2. Germline values: CDR1 SGHTA, CDR2 FQGNSA. This CDR3 contains 19 residues. The J segment lost 0 bases and the V segment lost 5 bases, leaving 10 bases of the junction unmatched. CDR3 DNA: TGTGCCAGCAGCAAAAGGACTAGCGGGGCGTTCGCGAACACCGGGGAGCTGTTTTTT. This translates into CASSKRTSGAFANTGELFF.

The chain carries TRBV30 and TRBJ2-5; D may be TRBD1 (6 bases). CDR1 and CDR2 (germline): GTSNPN, SVGIG (reference sequence). This CDR3 is built from 12 residues. Between the trimmed V and J ends, which lost 2 bases and 6 bases, there was a span of 10 bases. CDR3 protein: CAWSPGQKTQYF. The CDR3 DNA reads TGTGCCTGGAGTCCGGGACAAAAGACCCAGTACTTC.

The chain is built from TRBV4-3 and TRBJ2-3, with D possibly being TRBD2 (6 bases). The CDR3 runs to 15 residues. Germline CDR1 LGHNA, CDR2 YSLEER. Between the trimmed V and J ends, which lost 0 bases and 3 bases, there was a span of 10 bases. The DNA of the CDR3 is TGCGCCAGCAGCCAAGATGGGCTAGCGACAGATACGCAGTATTTT. Protein product: CASSQDGLATDTQYF.

This chain joins TRBV5-6 and TRBJ1-2; 8 nucleotides agree with TRBD1. CDR1 and CDR2 from the germline V gene are SGHDT and YYEEEE. This CDR3 spans 15 amino acids. The V gene end was trimmed by 3 bases and the J gene end by 5 bases; junction bases not matched to a gene: 9. CDR3: CASSYLGQEEYGYTF. The CDR3 coding sequence is TGTGCCAGCAGCTATCTGGGACAGGAAGAATATGGCTACACCTTC.

The chain's CDR3 is CASSPQVRDGYTF. Here the CDR3 DNA reads TGTGCCAGCAGCCCACAGGTTAGAGATGGCTACACCTTC. The rearrangement links TRBV7-9 to TRBJ1-2, with D maybe TRBD1 (5 bases). Germline V gene data show CDR1 as SEHNR and CDR2 as FQNEAQ (reference sequence). Trimming shortened V by 5 bases and J by 6 bases, and 13 bases separated the two germline ends. This CDR3 is built from 13 residues.